This T cell receptor (beta chain) appears in the sequencing data of a study of cytotoxic CD8 clonotypes in ibrutinib-treated CLL (dated by TCRdb to about 2021). With regard to the full study: In this cohort, approximately 14 patients were treatment-naive and ten to eleven were relapsed/refractory, while some 18 had unmutated IGHV. Partial responses were observed in roughly 25 patients and complete responses in 2; after a median follow-up of around 68 months, remission was maintained in around 14 patients and progression was observed in around twelve. Samples at response were collected after a median of roughly twelve months of treatment, with a range of about 6 to 40 months. Samples averaged roughly 260,000 productive templates and tens of thousands of productive rearrangements. Of the approximately 86 people in the trial, 25 to 30 had longitudinal samples available. Cryopreserved peripheral blood mononuclear cells were obtained prior to treatment, at the time of response, and at either disease progression or sustained remission. All remission and progressive disease samples were collected while patients were still receiving ibrutinib. General study outcomes and caveats: Public clonotypes were found to be uncommon and were observed to contract or remain stable during treatment; the increase in clonality was shown to reflect expansion of private clonotypes at ibrutinib response. Baseline clonality was found to be higher than that of age-matched healthy donors and was strongly correlated with circulating CD8+ T-cell counts. An increase in clonality was observed at ibrutinib response, with clonality remaining stable during sustained remission and falling back toward baseline at progression. Sustained-remission and progressing patients did not have matched sampling times, and lymph node repertoires were not examined.

With regard to this clone: Its antigen is still unknown. No per-base quality is available; no much larger clone lies one base away.

Sample time point, as interpreted from the label and publication: more than 10 months on ibrutinib. Approximately 2 micrograms of genomic DNA were extracted from cryopreserved PBMCs for TCR beta library preparation. Longitudinal blood samples from CLL patients on ibrutinib monotherapy underwent high-throughput TCR beta sequencing. The patients were enrolled in a single-center, open-label phase 2 trial of ibrutinib monotherapy. A MiSeq instrument was used for deep resolution sequencing, which targeted depths ranging from 1 in 1 million up to 1 in 200,000 T cells, with coverage averaging 10x for each clonotype. The immunoSEQ hsTCRB Kit was used to generate the TCR beta libraries. On the study's bioinformatics: The data were analyzed with ImmunoSEQ Analyzer and ImmunoSEQ Data Assistant, and V, D and J gene assignments followed IMGT definitions. Clonality, which ranges from 0 to 1, was calculated as one minus the normalized Shannon entropy of productive rearrangement frequencies. Public clonotype analysis was restricted to overrepresented clonotypes comprising at least 0.05% of each patient's repertoire. About 13 age-matched healthy donor repertoires from immuneACCESS were used as controls for clonality. The source is immuneACCESS, and TCRdb retained only in-frame sequences with V and J called. Part of the clones is not carried over; for the studies checked, unresolved V genes explain less than half of this, and the remainder is unexplained. D and trimming were read from the DNA, whereas the V and J calls and clone size are those reported in that table. The sample table contains 55,000 to 85,000 clones; only one count was recorded for 90% of them. The ten largest make up just over 3% of the sample.

The sample in question was PBMCs, obtained after 12 months of ibrutinib treatment. The TCR sequence derives from a human donor with chronic lymphocytic leukemia.

The CDR3 protein is CASSFDHVGPYDEQFF. The base sequence is TGTGCCAGCAGCTTTGATCATGTAGGGCCGTATGATGAGCAGTTCTTC. The chain employs TRBV7-2 and TRBJ2-1; the D gene is not confidently resolved. The germline V gene encodes CDR1 SGHTA and CDR2 FQGNSA. Inclusive of the bounding cysteine and phenylalanine, the CDR3 is 16 residues long. The kept DNA is CDR3 alone, 48 bases in frame from the first base. Relative to germline, V is 3 bases shorter and J is 8 bases shorter, with 20 bases between their ends.